This T cell receptor (beta chain) was observed in a study of T cells in Graves' hyperthyroidism and ophthalmopathy. RNA transcripts gave rise to amplified TCR beta CDR3 regions. Using the HTBI primer set, a first-round RT-PCR was run on the TCR CDR3. TCRdb passed the multiplex PCR reads through MiXCR, listing each CDR3 protein once. Of some 500,000 distinct CDR3 sequences detected, 15% to 20% appear once; the ten largest clones hold 25% to 30%. The CDR3 covers 12 residues. V was cut by 2 bases and J by 6 bases, with 7 bases left in between. This clonotype was recorded a few times. Source material: blood. The receptor was isolated from a woman younger than 45 with Graves' ophthalmopathy. The genes are TRBV12-3 or TRBV12-4 and TRBJ1-1; maybe TRBD1 (5 bases). For the CDR3, the DNA is TGTGCCAGCAGTTTATGGGGGGCTGAAGCTTTCTTT. Its translation is CASSLWGAEAFF.